This T cell receptor beta chain stems from a study of cytomegalovirus exposure and HLA in healthy donors (dated by TCRdb to the late 2010s). Regarding the study in general: In an earlier analysis of 550 to 750 of the donors, around 300 Gb of sequence data and 90 million to 120 million unique TCR beta sequences from about 179 million T cells were reported. About 310 gigabases of sequencing data and 70 million to 100 million unique TCR sequences were included in an early release covering roughly 700 HLA-typed donors. Among the 398 genotyped donors, approximately 82% belonged to the genetic ancestry cluster associated with self-reported Caucasian donors. The study was designed to test whether signatures of past pathogen exposure could be identified by cataloging public T cell receptors. The study used immunosequencing to profile the T cell repertoires of some 600 subjects and linked those repertoires to cytomegalovirus serostatus. In addition to the first cohort of 666 subjects, a separate validation cohort of 100 to 150 different subjects was used. High-throughput TCR immunosequencing, statistical association of individual TCRs with disease status, and machine learning were combined to predict cytomegalovirus infection status. A later analysis re-examined previously published TCR beta repertoires from just over 650 donors and added high-resolution HLA genotyping to investigate patterns of TCR occurrence. Rather than using new phenotypic data, the later analysis identified candidate immune exposures from TCR beta sequences and from how often those sequences occurred across donors. An earlier analysis of around 580 of the donors used high-throughput TCR beta sequencing to judge whether each TCR beta V gene segment behaved as functional or pseudogenic. Donor age, sex, ethnicity and CMV serostatus were compiled together with the repertoire data. A later genetic analysis used genome-wide SNP genotypes for about 65% of the 666 donors, treating that subset as a discovery cohort. All discovery cohort repertoires had been generated on a single sequencing platform. Class I and class II HLA loci were covered by the typing at four-digit resolution. The number of donors typed differed by locus, with about 629-640 for A, B, C, DRB1 and DQB1, 522 for DQA1, 600 to 610 for DPA1, and some 440 for DPB1. Five DR-DQ haplotypes were handled as single units for association and clustering because linkage in the cohort was strong. Across around 400 genotyped donors of the cohort, an average of approximately 200,000 unique TCR beta nucleotide sequences per donor were sequenced, and roughly 20% of those sequences were non-productive. Study-wide findings and limitations: Three of the identified cytomegalovirus-associated TCR beta chains were confirmed in vitro to be specific for cytomegalovirus antigens. A later analysis associated about 17,000 TCR beta sequences with specific HLA alleles at a false discovery rate of 0.05. According to the authors, the approach could potentially be generalized to other disease states and immunological phenotypes. According to a later analysis, parvovirus B19, influenza, CMV and Epstein-Barr virus appeared linked to several top co-occurrence clusters. Presence/absence analyses assumed roughly uniform sequencing depth across donors, an assumption that may not hold. In a later genetic analysis, a missense DCLRE1C variant was associated with V-gene and J-gene trimming of TCR beta chains, and the association was replicated in an independent cohort. Because HLA typing was unavailable for some donors at each locus, only the typed subset was used in association tests. A further reported finding was that TCR beta sequences accurately predicted the HLA-A and HLA-B alleles for most subjects in the first cohort. Assigning TCR associations to individual alleles was difficult when HLA alleles, especially DR and DQ, strongly co-occurred. Linkage disequilibrium might explain the correlated functional status among segregating V segments, but an unknown experimental factor could not be excluded. In a later genetic analysis, fewer N-insertions in productive TCRs were reported among donors in an Asian-associated ancestry cluster than the roughly 670-donor mean. In a later analysis, the rate of TCR association differed among HLA loci, with DRB1 alleles having the most associated TCRs and HLA-C alleles having the fewest. A cluster of highly shared sequence variants was judged likely to represent a technical artifact of the sequencing pipeline. The cohort was sequenced for TCR beta chains only, and without alpha or paired-chain data the features that could be detected were limited. The only immune exposure information available for the cohort was CMV serostatus. Most CMV-associated TCR beta chains appeared to be HLA-restricted in a later analysis, and the HLA associations seemed to be driven largely by CMV exposure. In both the original and validation cohorts, the classifier was reported to diagnose cytomegalovirus status with high specificity and sensitivity. In an earlier analysis of roughly 500 of the donors, most TCR beta V segments appeared in productive rearrangements about 90% or about 30% of the time, broadly matching IMGT annotations. Because counts were too low, roughly 17 rarely observed V segments, including chromosome 9 orphons, were left out of the earlier analysis of 500 to 750 of the donors. The 87-base-pair reads could not distinguish some IMGT-functional V segments, including TRBV6-2 and TRBV6-3, so those segments were excluded. In the study, about 150 TCR beta chains were listed as associated with cytomegalovirus. In a later analysis, HLA-associated TCR beta chains showed more clonal expansion and lower generation probabilities than non-associated chains that were equally common. Most TCR sequences were observed very rarely across donors, whereas some public TCRs were present in many individuals.

The cohort consisted of more than 650 healthy bone marrow donors. At the time of sampling, all cohort members were nominally healthy, though unrecorded immune exposures were likely present. The donor was CMV seronegative and was included in the group of over 300 seronegative cohort members. Every donor gave a peripheral blood sample, and the peripheral blood mononuclear cells from that sample were used for TCR beta sequencing. Genomic DNA was extracted from the blood cell samples with the Qiagen DNeasy Blood Extraction Kit. About this clone itself: Which antigen it targets is not known. There are no base qualities to consult, and no much larger clone falls within one base.

Receptors were amplified or captured by the immunoSEQ multiplex PCR assay. For the multiplex PCR, a mixture combining 60 forward primers for TCR Vbeta segments and 13 reverse primers for TCR Jbeta segments was used. Amplification of the CDR3 region of rearranged TCR beta genes was performed with a multiplex PCR assay on genomic DNA. The Illumina HiSeq System was used to sequence the amplified TCR beta libraries as 87-base-pair reads. The authors processed their data as follows. In a later analysis, approximately 74 million unique TCR beta chains were counted across the approximately 640 repertoires, and approximately 11 million of these chains were shared by at least two donors. A nearest-neighbor algorithm error-corrected the raw reads and collapsed the reads into unique sequences, merging closely related sequences to remove PCR and sequencing errors. V, D and J gene segments were assigned by aligning CDR3 sequences to IMGT reference sequences. Each retained sequence needed at least a six-nucleotide match to both a V gene segment and a J gene segment. A rearrangement was called productive if the CDR3 had no stop codons and remained in frame with V and J, and every other rearrangement was called non-productive. CDR3 was defined by IMGT convention, running from the second conserved V-encoded cysteine to the conserved J-encoded phenylalanine. Sequences without an unambiguous match to a single V gene segment were excluded from the earlier analysis of 587 of the donors. In an earlier analysis of 587 of the donors, V segments were called functional above 56.7% productive rearrangements and were called segregating when the between-donor standard deviation exceeded 5%. A statistical classification framework was developed to diagnose cytomegalovirus status using the catalog of TCR beta chain sequences. A later analysis assigned V and J genes by comparing TCR nucleotide sequences with IMGT/GENE-DB human TR gene sequences. A later analysis assigned CDR3 sequences and most-parsimonious VDJ recombination scenarios with the TCRdist pipeline. In a later analysis, each TCR beta chain was defined by its CDR3 amino acid sequence together with its V-gene family, and reads lacking a unique V-gene family were excluded. To address suspected cross-contamination and a sequencing artifact, a later analysis removed approximately 600 highly shared, low-generation-probability nucleotide sequences. For each public chain, a later analysis derived a clonal expansion index from normalized ranks of inferred template counts within each repertoire. A later analysis computed generation probabilities with a VDJ recombination model fitted to out-of-frame rearrangements, and checked the results against IGoR. In a later analysis, hypergeometric tests were used to score TCR-TCR, TCR-HLA and TCR-CMV co-occurrence, with a repertoire-size bias correction applied to TCR pairs. A later analysis estimated false discovery rates by permuting HLA or CMV assignments 20 times. A later analysis grouped co-occurring TCRs with DBSCAN, adding TCRdist sequence similarity when clustering within HLA-allele-positive subsets. For co-occurrence clustering, repertoires with fewer than 30,000 or more than 120,000 public chains were excluded, along with four to six repertoires with anomalous nucleotide sharing. TCRdb holds this immuneACCESS table with in-frame rearrangements only. Some clones are missing; in checked studies, unresolved V genes explain under half, and the rest has no known cause. That table is the source of V, J and clone size, and D and trimming were worked out from the DNA. This sample gives some 120,000 clones in total; 70% to 85% of them show up just once. The ten largest clones represent about 1.8% of the sample.

V is clipped by 6 bases and J by 2 bases, and the sequence between their germline boundaries is 10 bases long. The CDR3 spans 13 residues, from the cysteine through the phenylalanine. CDR3 DNA only is kept here, 39 bases in frame from base 1. The CDR1 and CDR2 encoded by the germline V gene are LGHNA and YNFKEQ. The sample consisted of PBMCs. The receptor chain draws on TRBV4-2 and TRBJ1-1, with a weak D call of TRBD1 (6 bases match). This clonotype originated in a man aged 18 to 29 in good health and CMV-seronegative. The CDR3: CASRGADNTEAFF. The DNA is as follows: TGTGCCAGCAGGGGGGCTGACAACACTGAAGCTTTCTTT.